This T cell receptor (beta chain) was recorded in a study of technical replicates of blood from a handful of donors. Losses at the gene ends were 1 base for V and 4 bases for J; bases not matched to a gene: 5. In germline, CDR1 is SGHVS, CDR2 FQNEAQ. The CDR3 runs to 15 residues. Generated by immunoSEQ multiplex PCR, the TCRdb table keeps only in-frame clones and is missing some. The table has approximately 60,000 clones, approximately 87% seen once. The sample taken for sequencing was PBMCs. The J gene is TRBJ1-1, the V gene TRBV7-8; 8 nucleotides agree with TRBD1. The TCR originated in a human donor in good health. Some clones in this sample may be carry-over from other donors' samples. The CDR3 DNA sequence: TGTGCCAGCAGCTTAGACCAGGGGGCTCGCACTGAAGCTTTCTTT. This encodes CASSLDQGARTEAFF.